This T cell receptor (beta chain) was sequenced for a study of OX40 agonist ivuxolimab in advanced cancers. At the level of the study: Males comprised 82.7% of the group, whose mean age was around 62 years (range roughly 20 to 85).

The protocol was immunoSEQ multiplex PCR, while the TCRdb copy is restricted to in-frame clones and leaves out a portion. Found here are some 79,000 clones, 88% of them singletons; the top ten hold over 4%. General study results and limits: Low normalized clonal expansion also occurred in some nonresponding patients. Average numbers of expanded clones were greater in CD8+ T cells than in CD4+. Partial responders receiving 0.1-3.0 mg/kg showed among the lowest clonal expansion.

The V gene's germline CDR1 is KGHSH and CDR2 LQKENI. This CDR3 has 14 residues. This clone has just one count. Its antigen is as yet unknown. The receptor was isolated from an adult with an advanced solid tumor such as melanoma, head and neck, liver or kidney cancer. J is TRBJ2-5 and V is TRBV18, with no clear D. The J call could be wrong; TRBJ2-7 is a better fit for the DNA end. The sample consisted of CD4+ or CD8+ T cells sorted from blood, taken in a trial of the OX40 agonist ivuxolimab. CDR3 nucleotides: TGTGCCAGCTCACCAAGAGACGGAGACTACGAGCAGTACTTC. Residues: CASSPRDGDYEQYF.